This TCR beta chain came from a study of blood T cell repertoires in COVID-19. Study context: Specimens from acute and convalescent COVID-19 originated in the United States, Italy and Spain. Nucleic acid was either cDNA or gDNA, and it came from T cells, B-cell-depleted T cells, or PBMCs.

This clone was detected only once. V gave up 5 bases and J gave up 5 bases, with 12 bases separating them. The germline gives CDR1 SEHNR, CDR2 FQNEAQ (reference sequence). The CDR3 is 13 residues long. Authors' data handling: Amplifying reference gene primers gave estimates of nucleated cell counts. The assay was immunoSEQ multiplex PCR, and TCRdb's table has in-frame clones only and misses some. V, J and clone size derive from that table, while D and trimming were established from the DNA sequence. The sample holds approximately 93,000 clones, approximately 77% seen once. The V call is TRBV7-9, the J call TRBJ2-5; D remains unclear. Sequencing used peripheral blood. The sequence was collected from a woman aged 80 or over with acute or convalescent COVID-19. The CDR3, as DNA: TGTGCCAGCAGCCGCGTACTTTCGGAGACCCAGTACTTC. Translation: CASSRVLSETQYF. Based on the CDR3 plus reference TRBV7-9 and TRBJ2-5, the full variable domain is DTGVSQNPRHKITKRGQNVTFRCDPISEHNRLYWYRQTLGQGPEFLTYFQNEAQLEKSRLLSDRFSAERPKGSFSTLEIQRTEQGDSAMYLCASSRVLSETQYFGPGTRLLVL.